A selection of T cell receptor beta chains follows, all from one sample in a study of patients and donors after allogeneic stem cell transplantation. TCRdb recomputed calls from the RT-PCR reads with MiXCR, one row per CDR3 protein. The sample shows roughly 250,000 distinct CDR3 sequences, 13% to 15% of them seen only once. Sequenced: blood, either unsorted or a sorted T cell fraction (not recorded which). These receptors were collected from a human donor who was either an allogeneic HSCT recipient or a stem cell or donor lymphocyte infusion donor (not recorded which). It is not recorded whose cells these are; they may come from a transplant donor. Each CDR3 is given with its conserved first and last residue. The D gene is left open where the match is weak. A row's size may be missing; if present it is once, few, many or a size class.

J gene: TRBJ2-5
clone size: few
D gene: .
V gene: TRBV2
CDR3 DNA: TGTGCCAGCAGTAGGGCGGAACAAGAGACCCAGTACTTC
CDR3 protein: CASSRAEQETQYF

J gene: TRBJ2-2
clone size: few
D gene: .
V gene: TRBV29-1
CDR3 DNA: TGCAGCGCGGAATTGAGGGTAGCCGGGGAGCTGTTTTTT
CDR3 protein: CSAELRVAGELFF

J gene: TRBJ2-5
clone size: .
D gene: .
V gene: TRBV5-1
CDR3 DNA: TGCGCCAGCAGCCTAGAAACAGGGTACCAGACCCAGTACTTC
CDR3 protein: CASSLETGYQTQYF

J gene: TRBJ2-7
clone size: many
D gene: TRBD1
V gene: TRBV12-3/TRBV12-4
CDR3 DNA: TGTGCCAGCAGTCCCACAGGGGGGACCTACGAGCAGTACTTC
CDR3 protein: CASSPTGGTYEQYF

J gene: TRBJ2-7
clone size: many
D gene: .
V gene: TRBV4-1
CDR3 DNA: TGCGCCAGCAGCCAAGCCTACGCCGGGAGCTCCTACGAGCAGTACTTC
CDR3 protein: CASSQAYAGSSYEQYF

J gene: TRBJ1-5
clone size: many
D gene: .
V gene: TRBV12-3/TRBV12-4
CDR3 DNA: TGTGCCAGCAGCCCACAGAAAAGCAATCAGCCCCAGCATTTT
CDR3 protein: CASSPQKSNQPQHF

J gene: TRBJ1-1
clone size: many
D gene: .
V gene: TRBV6-1
CDR3 DNA: TGTGCCAGCAGTGAATTAGGGGGTGACACTGAAGCTTTCTTT
CDR3 protein: CASSELGGDTEAFF

J gene: TRBJ2-3
clone size: .
D gene: TRBD2
V gene: TRBV6-4
CDR3 DNA: TGTGCCAGCAGCGAACAAGGGACTAGCGGAGATACGCAGTATTTT
CDR3 protein: CASSEQGTSGDTQYF

J gene: TRBJ2-2
clone size: many
D gene: .
V gene: TRBV28
CDR3 DNA: TGTGCCAGCAGCCGCGCTAGGGCCAGGTGGACCGGGGAGCTGTTTTTT
CDR3 protein: CASSRARARWTGELFF

J gene: TRBJ2-1
clone size: few
D gene: TRBD1
V gene: TRBV5-1
CDR3 DNA: TGCGCCAGCAGCCAAGACAGGGCGCGGAATGAGCAGTTCTTC
CDR3 protein: CASSQDRARNEQFF